What follows are 8 T cell receptor beta chains derived from one specimen sequenced in a study of blood T cells in healthy people across ages. The authors ran a second PCR of about 6 to 11 cycles using a sample-barcoded 5' primer and a J-beta primer mix. TCRdb passed the 5' RACE reads through MiXCR, listing each CDR3 protein once. The profile shows 1,100,000 or so distinct CDR3 sequences, around 45% of them singletons. The sample taken for sequencing was blood. The receptors stem from a woman in her sixties or seventies in good health.

The rearrangement joins TRBV10-2 to TRBJ2-5; a possible D gene is TRBD2 (5 bases). Trimming removed 0 bases at V and 2 bases at J, with 13 bases between. The CDR3 consists of 16 residues. The germline V gene has CDR1 WSHSY and CDR2 SAAADI. The DNA of the CDR3 is TGCGCCAGCAGTGAGTCTGGTAGAGGGTATCAAGAGACCCAGTACTTC. Protein sequence: CASSESGRGYQETQYF.

This chain links TRBV14 with TRBJ2-4; D assignment may be TRBD1 or TRBD2 (5 bases each). Judging by the DNA end, TRBJ2-7 fits better; the J call may be wrong. This CDR3 is 15 amino acids long. In germline, CDR1 is SGHDN, CDR2 FVKESK. DNA of the CDR3: TGTGCCAGCAGCCAAGCAGGTTTTCTTGGGGGCGAGCAGTACTTC. Protein sequence: CASSQAGFLGGEQYF.

The chain joins TRBV4-2 to TRBJ2-7; 9 bases are a match to TRBD2. CDR1 and CDR2 from the germline V gene are LGHNA and YNFKEQ. V gave up 1 base and J gave up 6 bases; unmatched junction bases: 4. The CDR3 totals 14 residues. The CDR3 loop is CASSQGGLASEQYF. CDR3 DNA: TGTGCCAGCAGCCAAGGCGGACTAGCGAGCGAGCAGTACTTC.

The chain employs TRBV29-1 and TRBJ2-1; 10 bases are shared with TRBD1. The CDR3 runs 15 residues. Trimming at V came to 2 bases and at J to 4 bases, leaving 5 bases not matched to a gene. Germline loops: CDR1 SQVTM, CDR2 ANQGSEA. CDR3 residues: CSVELEDRGYNEQFF. CDR3 coding DNA: TGCAGCGTTGAATTGGAGGACAGGGGGTACAATGAGCAGTTCTTC.

This clonotype was picked up a small number of times. The rearrangement joins TRBV29-1 to TRBJ2-4, with D perhaps TRBD1 (6 bases). The last part of the DNA fits TRBJ2-7 better; the J call may be wrong. Germline V gene data show CDR1 as SQVTM and CDR2 as ANQGSEA. The CDR3 runs 13 residues. The DNA for the CDR3 is TGCAGCGTCCGGACAGCAAACTACTACGAGCAGTACTTC. Protein product: CSVRTANYYEQYF.

The CDR3 nucleotides are TGTGCCACCAGCAGAGACCGGGTTCCTGGCTACACCTTC. This sequence encodes CATSRDRVPGYTF. V gene TRBV15 combines with J gene TRBJ1-2; D not certain. The CDR3 length is 13 residues. V was cut by 0 bases and J by 7 bases, with 9 bases left in between. Germline V gene data show CDR1 as LNHNV and CDR2 as YYDKDF (reference sequence). Supplemented by reference TRBV15 and TRBJ1-2, the full variable domain reads DAMVIQNPRYQVTQFGKPVTLSCSQTLNHNVMYWYQQKSSQAPKLLFHYYDKDFNNEADTPDNFQSRRPNTSFCFLDIRSPGLGDTAMYLCATSRDRVPGYTFGSGTRLTVV.

The chain has TRBV19 and TRBJ2-3; 12 positions agree with TRBD2. Germline V lookup: CDR1 LNHDA, CDR2 SQIVND (reference sequence). V was clipped by 4 bases and J by 3 bases; unmatched bases: 8. The CDR3 covers 17 residues. The CDR3 coding sequence is TGTGCCAGTAGTACAAGACTAGCGGGAGTGGGAACAGATACGCAGTATTTT. Residues: CASSTRLAGVGTDTQYF.

V and J are TRBV29-1 and TRBJ2-2; perhaps D is TRBD1 or TRBD2 (6 bases each). Per the germline V gene, CDR1 is SQVTM and CDR2 is ANQGSEA. This CDR3 contains 14 residues. Trimming stripped 4 bases from V and 0 bases from J, with 9 bases between. This CDR3 is CSVGRGANTGELFF. The DNA of the CDR3 is TGCAGCGTTGGGAGGGGGGCGAACACCGGGGAGCTGTTTTTT.